Sequencing of this T cell receptor (beta chain) was carried out in a study of T cell changes during pregnancy in multiple sclerosis. V was shortened by 4 bases and J by 8 bases, with 14 bases between the two germline ends. The germline V gene has CDR1 SEHNR and CDR2 FQNEAQ (reference sequence). The CDR3 has 14 amino acids. Sequenced by immunoSEQ multiplex PCR; TCRdb stores in-frame clones only, minus some. Altogether 60,000 to 85,000 clones are present, 91% being singletons, with the ten largest covering under 1.5%. This receptor was taken from a female donor with multiple sclerosis, enrolled in a pregnancy study. Sample: peripheral blood, taken in the second trimester of pregnancy. This chain joins TRBV7-9 and TRBJ1-4; no clear D. In DNA form, the CDR3 reads TGTGCCAGCAGCTCGGGATCCCGGAGAGAAAAACTGTTTTTT. As protein: CASSSGSRREKLFF.